The rows below give T cell receptor beta chains drawn from one sample of a study of cytomegalovirus exposure and HLA in healthy donors. Using immunoSEQ multiplex PCR, the repertoire was profiled, and TCRdb retains in-frame clones only, with some absent. The sample contains over 85,000 clones, about 95% of which appear only once. Material for sequencing was PBMCs. The receptor source for this set is a woman aged 18-35 years in good health and CMV-seronegative. Each CDR3 is given with its conserved first and last residue. A D gene is named only where the DNA matches it firmly. Only part of the rows carry a size: once, few, many, or a class if the clone is expanded.

J gene,clone size,V gene,D gene,CDR3 DNA,CDR3 protein
TRBJ1-2,NA,TRBV6-5,TRBD1,TGTGCCAGCAGCCTCGGGACAGCTAACTATGGCTACACCTTC,CASSLGTANYGYTF
TRBJ1-6,NA,TRBV4-2,TRBD1,TGTGCCAGCAGCCTACCGGGACAGGGGATTAATTCACCCCTCCACTTT,CASSLPGQGINSPLHF
TRBJ2-5,NA,TRBV7-9,TRBD1,TGTGCCAGCAGCTTATTCGGGACAGGAAAAGAGACCCAGTACTTC,CASSLFGTGKETQYF
TRBJ2-7,once,TRBV10-3,TRBD1,TGTGCCATCAGCGGGACAGGGGGCGTCTACGAGCAGTACTTC,CAISGTGGVYEQYF
TRBJ1-1,NA,TRBV10-3,NA,TGTGCCGCCGAGGGGGAAACGAACACTGAAGCTTTCTTT,CAAEGETNTEAFF
TRBJ2-3,NA,TRBV21-1,NA,TGTGCCACCCCAAAGGGGGTAGACAGGGGGGTCACAGATACGCAGTATTTT,CATPKGVDRGVTDTQYF
TRBJ2-7,NA,TRBV11-1,TRBD2,TGTGCCACATCCCGGGGGGACCACGAGCAGTACTTC,CATSRGDHEQYF
TRBJ1-2,NA,TRBV4-1,TRBD1,TGCGCCAGCAGCCAAAGCCCACAGGGGATTAACTATGGCTACACCTTC,CASSQSPQGINYGYTF
TRBJ2-2,once,TRBV4-3,TRBD2,TGCGCCAGCAGCCAAGATGGGACTAGCGACACCGGGGAGCTGTTTTTT,CASSQDGTSDTGELFF
TRBJ1-2,NA,TRBV6-4,NA,TGTGCCAAGGAGCCCTATGGCTACACCTTC,CAKEPYGYTF
TRBJ1-2,NA,TRBV10-1,NA,TGCGCCAGCAGTGAGTCGTGCAGGGATGGCTACACCTTC,CASSESCRDGYTF
TRBJ2-3,NA,TRBV7-8,NA,TGTGCCAGCAGCTACCGGACTGGCATCACAGATACGCAGTATTTT,CASSYRTGITDTQYF
TRBJ1-1,NA,TRBV4-1,TRBD1,TGCGCCAGCAGCCAGGACAGGGGGAGGGTCGCTGAAGCTTTCTTT,CASSQDRGRVAEAFF
TRBJ1-3,NA,TRBV9,NA,TGTGCCAGCAGCGTAGGGTCGGGAAGAAACACCATATATTTT,CASSVGSGRNTIYF
TRBJ1-2,NA,TRBV5-6,TRBD1,TGTGCCAGCGAACTGACAGGGGGTAACTATGGCTACACCTTC,CASELTGGNYGYTF
TRBJ1-4,NA,TRBV30,TRBD1,TGTGCCTGGAGACAGGGGGGGGCGTTTGCAACTAATGAAAAACTGTTTTTT,CAWRQGGAFATNEKLFF
TRBJ2-7,NA,TRBV19,TRBD2,TGTGCCAGTAGTTTGGGACTAGCGGGATTCTACGAGCAGTACTTC,CASSLGLAGFYEQYF
TRBJ1-3,NA,TRBV9,NA,TGTGCCAGCAGCGTTCACTCTGGAAACACCATATATTTT,CASSVHSGNTIYF
TRBJ2-7,NA,TRBV7-9,TRBD1,TGTGCCAGCAGCCTTCAGCGACAGGGGGCGGATGAGCAGTACTTC,CASSLQRQGADEQYF
TRBJ2-3,NA,TRBV2,TRBD2,TGTGCCAGCAGTGAATGGCTAGCGGGAGTAGCAGATACGCAGTATTTT,CASSEWLAGVADTQYF
TRBJ2-7,NA,TRBV6-5,NA,TGTGCCAGCACCCTGGGGGGAGGCGAGCAGTACTTC,CASTLGGGEQYF
TRBJ2-5,NA,TRBV9,TRBD2,TGTGCCAGCAGCGCCGGGACTAGCGGGGAGCAAGAGACCCAGTACTTC,CASSAGTSGEQETQYF
TRBJ2-7,NA,TRBV14,NA,TGTGCCAGCAGCCAAGAGCCGGGGAGTGGGTACGAGCAGTACTTC,CASSQEPGSGYEQYF
TRBJ1-2,NA,TRBV7-3,TRBD1,TGTGCCAGCAGCCCCGTCGGGGACAGCTATGGCTACACCTTC,CASSPVGDSYGYTF
TRBJ1-1,NA,TRBV19,TRBD1,TGTGCCAGTAGTATAACAGGGGCGTCTACTGAAGCTTTCTTT,CASSITGASTEAFF
TRBJ2-7,NA,TRBV6-1,NA,TGTGCCAGCGGGGACTTAAGCTCCTACGAGCAGTACTTC,CASGDLSSYEQYF
TRBJ2-5,once,TRBV4-1,NA,TGCGCCAGCAGCCAAGATTCGGCTAGCAGACTTTTGGGGACCCAGTACTTC,CASSQDSASRLLGTQYF
TRBJ2-3,few,TRBV7-9,TRBD2,TGTGCCAGCATCTCGACTAGCGGGGGGCCAGATACGCAGTATTTT,CASISTSGGPDTQYF
TRBJ2-1,NA,TRBV10-3,NA,TGTGCCATCAGTGAGTCTCGGGGGGCGGGCCGCAATGAGCAGTTCTTC,CAISESRGAGRNEQFF
TRBJ2-5,once,TRBV18,NA,TGTGCCAGCTCAACTCAGACTCGGCCAGAAGAGACCCAGTACTTC,CASSTQTRPEETQYF
TRBJ2-5,NA,TRBV7-3,TRBD1,TGTGCCAGCAGCTCGACAGGGGATTGGGTAGGGACCCAGTACTTC,CASSSTGDWVGTQYF
TRBJ2-3,NA,TRBV10-3,NA,TGTGCCATCAGTGAGCTAGGAGGCGGGACTAGCACAGATACGCAGTATTTT,CAISELGGGTSTDTQYF
TRBJ1-2,NA,TRBV5-6,NA,TGTGCCAGCAGCTTGGAGAGCGGGGTTACCTTC,CASSLESGVTF
TRBJ2-5,NA,TRBV4-1,NA,TGCGCCAGCAGCCAAGAAAGGGGGTGGCAAGAGACCCAGTACTTC,CASSQERGWQETQYF
TRBJ2-7,NA,TRBV28,TRBD2,TGTGCCAGCAGTACACGGTCTAGCGCGGGGGGGGAGCAGTACTTC,CASSTRSSAGGEQYF
TRBJ2-3,NA,TRBV9,TRBD2,TGTGCCAGCAGCGCTAGGCCGGGACTAGCGGGAGCGGAAGGCACAGATACGCAGTATTTT,CASSARPGLAGAEGTDTQYF
TRBJ2-7,NA,TRBV4-2,TRBD2,TGTGCCAGCAGCCAAGGGCAGGCGGGAGCCTACGAGCAGTACTTC,CASSQGQAGAYEQYF
TRBJ1-5,NA,TRBV10-1,TRBD1,TGCGCCAGCAGTGAGGGGTGGGCCAGGGGGATTATTTACCATCAGCCCCAGCATTTT,CASSEGWARGIIYHQPQHF
TRBJ1-3,NA,TRBV5-6,TRBD1,TGTGCCACCCTGAGACAGGGTAGAAACACCATATATTTT,CATLRQGRNTIYF
TRBJ2-7,NA,TRBV5-1,NA,TGCGCCAGCAGCTTGGGGGCAGCCTACGAGCAGTACTTC,CASSLGAAYEQYF
TRBJ2-1,NA,TRBV4-3,TRBD1,TGCGCCAGCAGCCAGATTACAGGGGGTTCCTACAATGAGCAGTTCTTC,CASSQITGGSYNEQFF
TRBJ2-3,NA,TRBV2,TRBD1,TGTGCCAGCAGGACAGGGGGCGGCACAGATACGCAGTATTTT,CASRTGGGTDTQYF
TRBJ1-1,NA,TRBV7-9,TRBD1,TGTGCCAGCAGCGCGGAGGGGGCGCTGAACACTGAAGCTTTCTTT,CASSAEGALNTEAFF
TRBJ1-4,NA,TRBV5-1,TRBD1,TGCGCCAGCAGTCATGGACAGGGGGAGGAAAAACTGTTTTTT,CASSHGQGEEKLFF
TRBJ1-5,once,TRBV29-1,NA,TGCAGCGTCCCTTACAATCAGCCCCAGCATTTT,CSVPYNQPQHF
TRBJ2-7,NA,TRBV7-9,NA,TGTGCCAGCAGCAAACAGGGAATCAGCTACGAGCAGTACTTC,CASSKQGISYEQYF
TRBJ1-5,NA,TRBV27,NA,TGTGCCAGCAGTTTAGTCAGGAGCAATCAGCCCCAGCATTTT,CASSLVRSNQPQHF
TRBJ2-7,NA,TRBV19,NA,TGTGCCAGTAGTGACAGACAAGTACAATCCTACGAGCAGTACTTC,CASSDRQVQSYEQYF
TRBJ1-4,NA,TRBV4-1,NA,TGCGCCAGCAGCCCAGGTGGACAGCCTGGTAATGAAAAACTGTTTTTT,CASSPGGQPGNEKLFF
TRBJ2-7,NA,TRBV2,TRBD1,TGTGCCAGCAGTGGAACGACAGGGGGCGGCTACGAGCAGTACTTC,CASSGTTGGGYEQYF
TRBJ2-3,NA,TRBV7-7,NA,TGTGCTAGCAGCTTAGCCGGGAGAGACACAGATACGCAGTATTTT,CASSLAGRDTDTQYF
TRBJ1-4,NA,TRBV18,NA,TGTGCCAGCTCACCCCAGGGCCAGCCCAATGAAAAACTGTTTTTT,CASSPQGQPNEKLFF
TRBJ2-1,NA,TRBV29-1,TRBD2,TGCAGCGTTCGTAGCGGGAGCGATTGGAATGAGCAGTTCTTC,CSVRSGSDWNEQFF